The 6 T cell receptor beta chains listed next were all sequenced from one sample in a study of shared clonotypes between healthy human individuals. Libraries were prepared by immunoSEQ multiplex PCR; TCRdb keeps only in-frame clonotypes and omits some of them. The sample lists 600,000 to 750,000 clones; 90% were seen once. Sequenced material: memory CD8+ T cells from PBMCs. As to subset: CD45RO+ cells pooled with CCR7-negative TemRA cells. The receptors stem from a man younger than 35 in good health. Some clones in this sample may be carry-over from other donors' samples.

The chain's CDR3 is CASSCVWLGDTGELFF. CDR3 DNA sequence: TGTGCCAGCAGTTGTGTTTGGCTAGGGGACACCGGGGAGCTGTTTTTT. The J gene is TRBJ2-2, the V gene TRBV27, with D possibly matching TRBD1 (5 bases). The CDR3 totals 16 residues. V lost 4 bases and J 3 bases, leaving 15 bases between the germline ends. Germline V gene sequence: CDR1 MNHEY, CDR2 SMNVEV (reference sequence).

Of note for this clone: The same CDR3 can be traced to other DNA sequences in this sample. This chain links TRBV27 with TRBJ1-1; D is uncertain. Trimming cost V 0 bases and J 5 bases, with 7 bases left between them. Per the germline V gene, CDR1 is MNHEY and CDR2 is SMNVEV (reference sequence). The CDR3 spans 13 residues. This CDR3 reads CASSLSGGTEAFF. CDR3 DNA: TGTGCCAGCAGTTTATCGGGAGGGACTGAAGCTTTCTTT.

The CDR3 spells CASSFAQLPRPFPGRNYGYTF. The CDR3 coding sequence is TGCGCCAGCAGCTTCGCCCAACTACCTCGTCCTTTCCCTGGACGAAACTATGGCTACACCTTC. This rearrangement joins TRBV5-1 to TRBJ1-2; D is uncertain. V was clipped by 2 bases and J by 2 bases, with 31 bases between them. Germline loops: CDR1 SGHRS, CDR2 YFSETQ. The CDR3 spans 21 residues.

As to this clone: Sequence at one end of the junction differs from germline and may be a read error. The chain uses TRBV15 and TRBJ2-7, with a weak D call TRBD1 (9 bases). Germline-derived CDR1 and CDR2 are LNHNV and YYDKDF (reference sequence). The CDR3 runs to 14 residues. CDR3 coding DNA: TGTGCCGCCAGCGGGGGACAGGGCTCCTACGAGCAGTACTTC. Translating gives CAASGGQGSYEQYF.

The chain is built from TRBV9 and TRBJ1-6; 8 nucleotides match TRBD1. The CDR3 length is 15 residues. V trimming: 3 bases; J trimming: 14 bases; junction bases outside the gene matches: 13. Germline values: CDR1 SGDLS, CDR2 YYNGEE. This chain's CDR3 is CASSESGTGNLSLHF. The CDR3 coding sequence is TGTGCCAGCAGCGAATCCGGGACAGGCAATTTGTCCCTCCACTTT.

The chain has TRBV7-9 and TRBJ1-2; TRBD1 might be the D (6 bases). Germline CDR1 reads SEHNR; CDR2 reads FQNEAQ (reference sequence). V was pared by 5 bases and J by 2 bases, with 15 bases between. The CDR3 sequence is 15 residues long. The CDR3 sequence is CASSPRTDSNYGYTF. DNA of the CDR3: TGTGCCAGCAGCCCCCGGACAGACTCCAACTATGGCTACACCTTC.